A single T cell receptor beta chain is shown here with its context. Its antigen is still unknown. Trimming removed 6 bases at V and 4 bases at J, with 12 bases between. The CDR3 has 14 residues. The germline V gene has CDR1 MNHEY and CDR2 SVGAGI. Profiling relied on immunoSEQ multiplex PCR, and the TCRdb table lists in-frame clones only, not all of them. The table lists approximately 150,000 clones, about 82% of them singletons. Doses given second, at about 4 or about 12 weeks, were pooled. This entry is derived from a study of T cell responses to AZD1222 COVID-19 vaccine. Findings and caveats of the study: Regions 160-218 and 743-854 held dominance among vaccine-associated CD4 TCRs, which spanned spike. Only five to seven AZD1222 recipients were seropositive at baseline.

Specimen: peripheral blood, collected 28 days after the second AZD1222 dose. This TCR was sampled from an adult who received the AZD1222 COVID-19 vaccine. The V and J genes are TRBV6-5 and TRBJ1-4, with D perhaps matching TRBD1 (5 bases). The CDR3 DNA sequence: TGTGCCAGCAGCAACCCTGGGGGTAATGAAAAACTGTTTTTT. Its protein is CASSNPGGNEKLFF.